These 5 T cell receptor beta chains share one sample of origin, sequenced in a study of T cell changes during pregnancy in multiple sclerosis. Sequencing was performed with immunoSEQ multiplex PCR; in TCRdb, only in-frame clones are kept and a portion is missing. The top ten clones hold around 0.39% of a sample with under 40,000 clones, about 90% of them seen once. This material consisted of CD4+ T cells from peripheral blood mononuclear cells, taken in the third trimester of pregnancy. The receptors were sampled from a female donor in good health, enrolled as a control in a pregnancy study.

A single count supports this clone. V gene TRBV29-1 combines with J gene TRBJ1-2; D uncertain. Germline loops: CDR1 SQVTM, CDR2 ANQGSEA. The CDR3 totals 14 residues. V was cut by 5 bases and J by 1 base, with 14 bases left in between. CDR3 protein: CSVYYPTNNYGYTF. In nucleotides, the CDR3 is TGCAGCGTTTATTACCCGACAAATAACTATGGCTACACCTTC. Full variable domain (rest looked up from reference TRBV29-1 and TRBJ1-2): SAVISQKPSRDICQRGTSLTIQCQVDSQVTMMFWYRQQPGQSLTLIATANQGSEATYESGFVIDKFPISRPNLTFSTLTVSNMSPEDSSIYLCSVYYPTNNYGYTFGSGTRLTVV.

The chain recombines TRBV29-1 with TRBJ1-1; 9 bases line up with TRBD1. Germline V CDR1 and CDR2: SQVTM, ANQGSEA. This CDR3 contains 12 residues. V was pared by 6 bases and J by 5 bases, with 4 bases of the junction left unmatched. The CDR3 loop reads CSVRQGGTEAFF. The CDR3, as DNA: TGCAGCGTAAGACAGGGGGGGACTGAAGCTTTCTTT.

The rearrangement uses TRBV5-1 and TRBJ1-1; possibly TRBD1 for D (5 bases). CDR1 and CDR2 (germline): SGHRS, YFSETQ. CDR3 length equals 13 residues. The V gene lost 0 bases and the J gene lost 7 bases, with 10 bases spanning the gap. The CDR3 DNA follows: TGCGCCAGCAGCTTGGGCGGGGGTGTTGAAGCTTTCTTT. Protein sequence: CASSLGGGVEAFF.

This chain uses TRBV18 with TRBJ2-1; possibly TRBD2 for D (6 bases). Germline CDR1 is KGHSH and CDR2 is LQKENI. CDR3 length: 14 residues. The ends were cut back, 3 bases at V and 4 bases at J, with 10 bases in the middle. The CDR3 here is CASSPTSGYNEQFF. CDR3 DNA: TGTGCCAGCTCACCCACAAGCGGGTACAATGAGCAGTTCTTC. The full variable domain, its missing parts supplied by reference TRBV18 and TRBJ2-1, is NAGVMQNPRHLVRRRGQEARLRCSPMKGHSHVYWYRQLPEEGLKFMVYLQKENIIDESGMPKERFSAEFPKEGPSILRIQQVVRGDSAAYFCASSPTSGYNEQFFGPGTRLTVL.

The V call is TRBV5-1, the J call TRBJ2-3, with D perhaps matching TRBD2 (6 bases). The CDR3 loop spans 14 amino acids. Deletions cut 4 bases from V and 7 bases from J, with 16 bases between. Germline V gene sequence: CDR1 SGHRS, CDR2 YFSETQ. In DNA, the CDR3 is TGCGCCAGCAGCCCCGGCGGGACGGGGAATACGCAGTATTTT. This sequence encodes CASSPGGTGNTQYF.